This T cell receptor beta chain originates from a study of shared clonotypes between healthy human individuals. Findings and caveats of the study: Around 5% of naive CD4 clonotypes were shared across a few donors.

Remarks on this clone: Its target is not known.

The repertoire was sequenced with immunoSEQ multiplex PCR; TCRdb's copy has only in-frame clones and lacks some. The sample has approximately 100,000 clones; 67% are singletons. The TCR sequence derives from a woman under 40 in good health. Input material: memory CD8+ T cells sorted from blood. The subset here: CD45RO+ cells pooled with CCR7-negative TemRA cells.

This CDR3 is CASSLNGGMDEQFF. For the CDR3, the DNA is TGTGCCAGCAGCTTAAACGGGGGGATGGATGAGCAGTTCTTC. V and J are TRBV27 and TRBJ2-1, with 7 bases that match TRBD2. The CDR3 sequence is 14 residues long. V lost 6 bases to trimming and J lost 8 bases; unmatched junction nucleotides: 10. CDR1 and CDR2 (germline): MNHEY, SMNVEV (reference sequence).